The 4 T cell receptor beta chains below all came from one sample that was sequenced in a study of shared clonotypes between healthy human individuals. Sequencing was performed with immunoSEQ multiplex PCR; in TCRdb, only in-frame clones are kept and a portion is missing. This table holds around 720,000 clones, about three quarters found once. Sequencing was performed on memory CD4+ T cells sorted from blood. The subset denotes: CD45RA-negative fraction. These receptors were taken from a woman under 40 in good health.

V gene TRBV7-9 combines with J gene TRBJ1-1; D remains ambiguous. CDR1 and CDR2 from the germline V gene are SEHNR and FQNEAQ (reference sequence). The CDR3 has 14 amino acids. Trimming stripped 5 bases from V and 4 bases from J, with 14 bases between. The CDR3 DNA follows: TGTGCCAGCAGCCCCGACCGGGTGATCACTGAAGCTTTCTTT. Amino acids: CASSPDRVITEAFF.

This clone has a single count. The rearrangement uses TRBV30 and TRBJ2-7; D unclear. CDR3 length equals 15 residues. Trimming removed 2 bases from V and 3 bases from J, with 17 bases in between. CDR1 is GTSNPN and CDR2 is SVGIG in the germline V gene (reference sequence). CDR3 DNA: TGTGCCTGGAGTACATCCCGGGTCCCAGGCTACGAGCAGTACTTC. Its protein product is CAWSTSRVPGYEQYF.

The rearrangement links TRBV4-1 to TRBJ1-4; perhaps TRBD1 as D (6 bases). The CDR3 is made up of 18 amino acids. The germline V gene encodes CDR1 MGHRA and CDR2 YSYEKL. V was pared by 3 bases and J by 0 bases, with 17 bases between. The CDR3 DNA reads as TGCGCCAGCAGCCAGGCGATACAGGGCCCAACAACTAATGAAAAACTGTTTTTT. This sequence encodes CASSQAIQGPTTNEKLFF.

The rearrangement joins TRBV7-3 to TRBJ1-1, with D perhaps matching TRBD1 (5 bases). Trimming left V 5 bases short and J 4 bases short, with 14 bases between. CDR1 SGHTA and CDR2 FQGTGA come from the germline V gene. The CDR3 extends over 14 amino acids. CDR3 DNA sequence: TGTGCCAGCAGCCCGCAGGGATCGAGCACTGAAGCTTTCTTT. This gives the protein CASSPQGSSTEAFF.